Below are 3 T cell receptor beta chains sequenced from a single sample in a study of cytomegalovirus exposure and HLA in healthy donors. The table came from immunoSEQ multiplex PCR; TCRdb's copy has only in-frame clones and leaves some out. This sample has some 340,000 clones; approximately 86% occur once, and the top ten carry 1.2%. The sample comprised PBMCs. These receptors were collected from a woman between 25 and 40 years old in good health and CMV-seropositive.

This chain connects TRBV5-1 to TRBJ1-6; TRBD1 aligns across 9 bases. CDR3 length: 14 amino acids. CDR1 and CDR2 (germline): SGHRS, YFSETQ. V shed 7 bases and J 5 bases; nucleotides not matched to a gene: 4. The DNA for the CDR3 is TGCGCCAGCGGGACAGGGATTAATAATTCACCCCTCCACTTT. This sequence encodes CASGTGINNSPLHF. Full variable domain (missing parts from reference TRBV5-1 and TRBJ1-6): KAGVTQTPRYLIKTRGQQVTLSCSPISGHRSVSWYQQTPGQGLQFLFEYFSETQRNKGNFPGRFSGRQFSNSRSEMNVSTLELGDSALYLCASGTGINNSPLHFGNGTRLTVT.

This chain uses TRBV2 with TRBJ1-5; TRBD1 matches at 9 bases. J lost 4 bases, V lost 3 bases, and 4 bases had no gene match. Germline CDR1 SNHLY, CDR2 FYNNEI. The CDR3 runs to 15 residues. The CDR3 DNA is TGTGCCAGCAGTGAGAAGGGGACAGGGAATCAGCCCCAGCATTTT. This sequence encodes CASSEKGTGNQPQHF.

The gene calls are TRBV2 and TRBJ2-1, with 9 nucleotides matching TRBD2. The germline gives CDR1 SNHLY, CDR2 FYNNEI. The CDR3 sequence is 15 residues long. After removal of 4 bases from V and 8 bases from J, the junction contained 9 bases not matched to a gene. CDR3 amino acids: CASSALASGIDEQFF. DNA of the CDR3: TGTGCCAGCAGTGCGCTAGCTAGCGGGATAGATGAGCAGTTCTTC. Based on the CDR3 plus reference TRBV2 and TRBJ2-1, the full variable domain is EPEVTQTPSHQVTQMGQEVILRCVPISNHLYFYWYRQILGQKVEFLVSFYNNEISEKSEIFDDQFSVERPDGSNFTLKIRSTKLEDSAMYFCASSALASGIDEQFFGPGTRLTVL.